Listed below are T cell receptor beta chains from one sample, sequenced in a study of post-analysis software for immune sequencing data. TCRdb reprocessed the PCR reads via MiXCR and lists one record per CDR3 protein. Of around 770,000 distinct CDR3 sequences listed, under 60% are singletons. Sequenced: blood. The receptors originated from a girl aged 5-17 years with multiple sclerosis. CDR3s include the opening cysteine and the closing phenylalanine or tryptophan. A D gene is named only where the DNA matches it firmly. A row's size may be missing; if present it is once, few, many or a size class.

CDR3 protein	CDR3 DNA	V gene	clone size	J gene	D gene
CASSQSSRRAYEQYF	TGTGCCAGCAGCCAATCTAGCAGGAGGGCCTACGAGCAGTACTTC	TRBV4-2	few	TRBJ2-7	.
CAWSGDRDSLQTQYF	TGTGCCTGGAGTGGCGACCGGGACAGCCTCCAGACCCAGTACTTC	TRBV30	.	TRBJ2-5	TRBD1
CSVDRGLFYGYTF	TGCAGCGTCGACAGGGGACTCTTCTATGGCTACACCTTC	TRBV29-1	.	TRBJ1-2	TRBD1
CASTLGGQGYNEQFF	TGTGCCAGCACCCTAGGGGGACAGGGCTACAATGAGCAGTTCTTC	TRBV12-3/TRBV12-4	.	TRBJ2-1	TRBD1
CASSGSNPSDEQYF	TGCGCCAGCAGCGGCTCTAATCCCTCCGACGAGCAGTACTTC	TRBV5-1	.	TRBJ2-7	.
CASSRPSGRASYEQYF	TGTGCCAGCAGTCGTCCCAGCGGGAGGGCTTCCTACGAGCAGTACTTC	TRBV6-6	.	TRBJ2-7	TRBD2
CASSVGAGTGAYEQYF	TGTGCCAGCAGCGTAGGGGCCGGGACAGGGGCCTACGAGCAGTACTTC	TRBV9	few	TRBJ2-7	TRBD1
CASSLNLRAYEQYF	TGCGCCAGCAGCTTGAACCTTCGGGCCTACGAGCAGTACTTC	TRBV5-1	.	TRBJ2-7	.
CASSLGAQQFF	TGCGCCAGCAGCCTGGGAGCCCAGCAGTTCTTC	TRBV4-1	.	TRBJ2-1	.
CSAHRGRNEQYF	TGCAGCGCCCACAGGGGGCGCAACGAGCAGTACTTC	TRBV29-1	.	TRBJ2-7	TRBD1